This entry lists 17 T cell receptor beta chains sequenced from one sample in a study of response to subunit inactivated influenza vaccine. MiXCR was run by TCRdb on the RT-PCR reads, yielding one entry per CDR3 protein. This sample has 700,000 to 800,000 distinct CDR3 sequences, with roughly 18% found just once. This sample comprised PBMCs from blood, obtained around 5 days after vaccination. These receptors were taken from a man aged 45 to 65 who received an inactivated influenza vaccine.

This clonotype appeared a few times. The gene calls are TRBV7-9 and TRBJ2-7; 7 nucleotides agree with TRBD1. Germline V gene lookup returns CDR1 SEHNR and CDR2 FQNEAQ (reference sequence). V lost 4 bases to trimming and J lost 3 bases; unmatched junction nucleotides: 9. CDR3 length equals 15 residues. The CDR3 reads CASSSPSRQGYEQYF. CDR3 sequence (DNA): TGTGCCAGCAGCTCCCCATCTCGACAGGGCTACGAGCAGTACTTC.

In regard to this clonotype: The conserved phenylalanine or tryptophan normally closing the CDR3 is absent here, so this likely arose from a read error. The DNA is left out, because the CDR3 cannot be placed on it with certainty; the CDR3 is given as TCRdb lists it. The chain has TRBV3-1 and TRBJ1-5; the table calls TRBD1, which could not be checked here. Inclusive of both ends, the CDR3 amounts to 13 amino acids. Germline V CDR1 and CDR2: LGHDT, YNNKEL (reference sequence). The CDR3 is CASSLGGNQPQRS.

This clonotype was observed many times. The genes are TRBV7-2 and TRBJ2-1; 9 bases agree with TRBD2. J was trimmed by 6 bases and V by 1 base; bases with no gene match: 4. Germline V gene data show CDR1 as SGHTA and CDR2 as FQGNSA. This CDR3 region has 15 residues. This chain's CDR3 is CASSLVAGVINEQFF. CDR3 nucleotide sequence: TGTGCCAGCAGCTTAGTAGCGGGGGTGATCAATGAGCAGTTCTTC.

This clonotype was observed many times. The gene calls are TRBV7-9 and TRBJ1-2; D gene uncertain. Per the germline V gene, CDR1 is SEHNR and CDR2 is FQNEAQ (reference sequence). This CDR3 comprises 13 residues. Trimming took 7 bases from V and 2 from J, leaving 11 bases between them. Here the CDR3 reads CASNVDKNYGYTF. DNA for the CDR3: TGTGCCAGCAACGTTGACAAAAACTATGGCTACACCTTC.

The chain couples TRBV5-1 to TRBJ2-2; 8 bases agree with TRBD2. The CDR3 covers 16 residues. Looked up from germline, CDR1 is SGHRS and CDR2 is YFSETQ. J gave up 5 bases and V 0 bases, and 6 bases lay outside the gene matches. The CDR3 DNA is TGCGCCAGCAGCTTGGCTCTCGCGGGGGGAACCGGGGAGCTGTTTTTT. It yields the protein CASSLALAGGTGELFF.

V and J are TRBV7-6 and TRBJ2-7, with a tentative D call TRBD1 (5 bases). CDR1 and CDR2 (germline): SGHVS, FNYEAQ. Trimming took off 5 bases at V and 13 bases at J, with 18 bases between the two ends. CDR3 length: 12 residues. The CDR3 DNA reads TGTGCCAGCAGCACCCCCCCGGACAAGTTCTACTTC. This encodes CASSTPPDKFYF.

This sequence joins TRBV12-3 or TRBV12-4 and TRBJ2-7; D is unresolved. The CDR3 sequence is 12 residues long. Trimming took 3 bases from V and 6 from J, leaving 9 bases between them. As DNA, the CDR3 is TGTGCCAGCAGTTTTGTAGGGTTCGAGCAGTACTTC. This translates into CASSFVGFEQYF.

V gene TRBV4-3 combines with J gene TRBJ2-2; 9 bases align to TRBD2. Germline V gene data show CDR1 as LGHNA and CDR2 as YSLEER. This CDR3 has 16 amino acids. Unmatched junction bases numbered 6, after V lost 5 bases and J lost 2 bases. CDR3 region: CASSYKRGDNTGELFF. In DNA form, the CDR3 reads TGCGCCAGCAGCTATAAGCGGGGGGACAACACCGGGGAGCTGTTTTTT.

This clonotype was observed a few times. The chain has TRBV11-2 and TRBJ2-3; the match to TRBD2 covers 9 bases. The germline gives CDR1 SGHAT, CDR2 FQNNGV. This CDR3 contains 19 residues. With V trimmed by 1 base and J by 4 bases, 15 bases remained unmatched. CDR3 protein: CASSLGVGVGLALPDTQYF. DNA for the CDR3: TGTGCCAGCAGCTTAGGGGTAGGGGTAGGACTAGCGTTGCCAGATACGCAGTATTTT.

The V and J genes are TRBV5-1 and TRBJ2-1; tentatively, D is TRBD1 (6 bases). The germline gives CDR1 SGHRS, CDR2 YFSETQ. V gave up 0 bases and J gave up 8 bases, with 18 bases separating them. The CDR3 totals 16 residues. The CDR3 nucleotides are TGCGCCAGCAGCTTGGTGTTGGGACACCGTGGGGATGAGCAGTTCTTC. Residues: CASSLVLGHRGDEQFF.

This clonotype has more than one count but fewer than ten. The J gene is TRBJ1-1, the V gene TRBV5-1, with a tentative D call TRBD1 (6 bases). This CDR3 has 13 residues. V lost 4 bases and J 5 bases, leaving 12 bases between the germline ends. The germline CDR1 and CDR2 sequences are SGHRS and YFSETQ. The CDR3 is CASSLYQGTEAFF. CDR3 DNA sequence: TGCGCCAGCAGCCTGTACCAGGGGACTGAAGCTTTCTTT.

This clonotype was detected a few times. The CDR3 is CASSFGGGPETQYF. CDR3 DNA sequence: TGTGCCAGCAGTTTCGGAGGAGGGCCAGAGACCCAGTACTTC. V gene TRBV6-5 combines with J gene TRBJ2-5; D may be TRBD2 (6 bases). The V end lost 4 bases, the J end lost 4 bases, and 13 bases lay between the germline ends. Germline CDR1 MNHEY, CDR2 SVGAGI. This CDR3 comprises 14 residues.

This clonotype was counted only a few times. The J gene is TRBJ2-1, the V gene TRBV4-3; the D call may be TRBD1 or TRBD2 (6 bases each). The germline V gene encodes CDR1 LGHNA and CDR2 YSLEER. The V end was cut by 4 bases, the J end by 0 bases, with 16 bases between. The CDR3 has 17 amino acids. In DNA, the CDR3 is TGCGCCAGCAGCCCAGGACAGATGGGACTCTCCTACAATGAGCAGTTCTTC. Translation gives CASSPGQMGLSYNEQFF.

The sample holds many counts of this clonotype. CDR3 residues: CASSHQDRGLTMDEQYF. In nucleotides, the CDR3 is TGTGCCAGCAGCCACCAGGACAGGGGGCTTACGATGGACGAGCAGTACTTC. V gene TRBV12-3 or TRBV12-4 combines with J gene TRBJ2-7, with 11 bases that match TRBD1. The J segment lost 5 bases and the V segment lost 6 bases, leaving 15 bases of the junction unmatched. The CDR3 has 17 amino acids.

The genes are TRBV12-3 or TRBV12-4 and TRBJ1-2, with D possibly TRBD1 on 5 matching bases. This CDR3 spans 14 amino acids. V was clipped by 4 bases and J by 6 bases, with 15 bases between them. The CDR3: CASSYGGVEHGYTF. The CDR3 coding sequence is TGTGCCAGCAGTTACGGGGGGGTAGAACATGGCTACACCTTC.

This clonotype was found many times. This sequence joins TRBV5-5 and TRBJ2-3, with 7 bases aligning to TRBD2. CDR1 and CDR2 (germline): SGHKS, YYEKEE (reference sequence). Trimming cost V 3 bases and J 2 bases; bases outside gene matches: 6. The CDR3 extends over 15 amino acids. Here the CDR3 reads CASSSASGNTDTQYF. The CDR3, as DNA: TGTGCCAGCAGCTCTGCTAGCGGAAACACAGATACGCAGTATTTT.

The sample holds a few counts of this clonotype. The CDR3 DNA reads as TGTGCCAGCAGCTTCTTGGGTATGAGCTCCTACAATGAGCAGTTCTTC. Its protein is CASSFLGMSSYNEQFF. The gene calls are TRBV7-9 and TRBJ2-1; D remains unclear. The V gene lost 3 bases and the J gene lost 0 bases, with 12 bases spanning the gap. This CDR3 contains 16 residues. The germline V gene has CDR1 SEHNR and CDR2 FQNEAQ (reference sequence). The full variable domain, completed using reference TRBV7-9 and TRBJ2-1, is DTGVSQNPRHKITKRGQNVTFRCDPISEHNRLYWYRQTLGQGPEFLTYFQNEAQLEKSRLLSDRFSAERPKGSFSTLEIQRTEQGDSAMYLCASSFLGMSSYNEQFFGPGTRLTVL.